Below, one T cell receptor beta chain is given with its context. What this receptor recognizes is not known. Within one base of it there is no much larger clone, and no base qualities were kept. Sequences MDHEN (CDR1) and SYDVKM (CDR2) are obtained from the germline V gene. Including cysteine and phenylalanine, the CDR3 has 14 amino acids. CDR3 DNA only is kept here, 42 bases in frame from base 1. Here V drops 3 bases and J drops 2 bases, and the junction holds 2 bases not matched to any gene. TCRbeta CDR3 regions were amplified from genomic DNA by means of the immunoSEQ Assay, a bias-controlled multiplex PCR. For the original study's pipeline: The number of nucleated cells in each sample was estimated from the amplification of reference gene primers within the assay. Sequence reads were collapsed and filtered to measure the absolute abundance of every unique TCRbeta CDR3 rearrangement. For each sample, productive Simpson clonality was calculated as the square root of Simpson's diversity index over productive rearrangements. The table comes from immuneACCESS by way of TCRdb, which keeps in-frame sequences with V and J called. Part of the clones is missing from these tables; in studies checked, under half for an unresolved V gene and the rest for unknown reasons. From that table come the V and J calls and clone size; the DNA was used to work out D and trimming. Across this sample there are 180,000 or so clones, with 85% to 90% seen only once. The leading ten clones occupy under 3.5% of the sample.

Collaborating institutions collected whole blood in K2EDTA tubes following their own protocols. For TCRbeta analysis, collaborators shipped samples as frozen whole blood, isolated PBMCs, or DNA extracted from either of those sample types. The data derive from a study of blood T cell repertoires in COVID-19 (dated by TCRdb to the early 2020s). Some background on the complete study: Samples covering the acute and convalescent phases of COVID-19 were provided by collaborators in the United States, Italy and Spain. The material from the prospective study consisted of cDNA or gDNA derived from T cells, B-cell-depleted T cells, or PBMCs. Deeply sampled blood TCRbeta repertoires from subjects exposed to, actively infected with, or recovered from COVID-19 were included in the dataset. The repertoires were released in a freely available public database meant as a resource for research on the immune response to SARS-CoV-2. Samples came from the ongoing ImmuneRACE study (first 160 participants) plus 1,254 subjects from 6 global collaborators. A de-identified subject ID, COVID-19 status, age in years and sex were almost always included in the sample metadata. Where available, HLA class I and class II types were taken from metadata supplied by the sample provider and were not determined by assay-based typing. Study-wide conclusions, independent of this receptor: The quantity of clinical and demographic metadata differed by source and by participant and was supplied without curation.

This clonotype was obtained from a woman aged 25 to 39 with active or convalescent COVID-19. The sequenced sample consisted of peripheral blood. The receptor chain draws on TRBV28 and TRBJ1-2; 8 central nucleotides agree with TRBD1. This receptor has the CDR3 CASSLQGANYGYTF. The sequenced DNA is TGTGCCAGCAGTTTGCAGGGGGCGAACTATGGCTACACCTTC.